The 8 T cell receptor beta chains reported below all come from one sample, sequenced in a study of shared clonotypes between healthy human individuals. The data were produced by immunoSEQ multiplex PCR, yet TCRdb's version contains in-frame clones alone and is incomplete. The sample yields roughly 570,000 clones, nearly 98% seen once. Only CD45RO-negative cells positively selected for CCR7 counted as naive CD8 cells, so terminally differentiated effector memory CD45RA+ cells were excluded. Material for sequencing was naive CD8+ T cells sorted from blood. The origin of the receptors is a man aged 25-40 years in good health.

This chain joins TRBV5-1 and TRBJ2-7; D might be TRBD2 (5 bases). V lost 7 bases to trimming and J lost 3 bases, with 14 bases between them. Germline V gene data show CDR1 as SGHRS and CDR2 as YFSETQ. The CDR3 runs 13 residues. The CDR3 DNA follows: TGCGCCAGCGCCACCGCGAGCGGCTACGAGCAGTACTTC. Translating it yields CASATASGYEQYF.

This sequence joins TRBV29-1 and TRBJ2-2; no definite D call. This CDR3 comprises 12 residues. Trimming stripped 2 bases from V and 6 bases from J, with 7 bases between. Germline CDR1 SQVTM, CDR2 ANQGSEA. The CDR3 sequence: CSVENGAGELFF. The DNA of the CDR3 is TGCAGCGTTGAAAATGGAGCCGGGGAGCTGTTTTTT.

This sequence joins TRBV12-2 and TRBJ2-7; no check of the table's D call, TRBD1, against the DNA was made. TRBV12-2 is described as a pseudogene. CDR3 length: 18 residues. CDR3 loop: CASRSPREGQGASYEQYF. DNA for the CDR3: TGTGCAAGTCGCTCCCCTCGGGAAGGGCAGGGGGCTTCCTACGAGCAGTACTTC.

The chain employs TRBV5-6 and TRBJ2-1, with 7 bases aligning to TRBD2. With V trimmed by 3 bases and J by 6 bases, 3 bases remained unmatched. This CDR3 comprises 13 residues. Per germline, CDR1 SGHDT and CDR2 YYEEEE. CDR3 loop: CASSSGRSNEQFF. The DNA for the CDR3 is TGTGCCAGCAGCTCCGGGAGGTCCAATGAGCAGTTCTTC.

This chain uses TRBV29-1 with TRBJ2-7; D unclear. The ends were cut back, 2 bases at V and 6 bases at J, with 11 bases in the middle. CDR3 size: 12 residues. The germline gives CDR1 SQVTM, CDR2 ANQGSEA. Here the CDR3 reads CSVEHLLGEQYF. The CDR3 DNA sequence: TGCAGCGTTGAACACCTACTCGGCGAGCAGTACTTC.

This clone was picked up one time. The V call is TRBV6-6, the J call TRBJ2-7; a weak D match, TRBD2 (6 bases). V gave up 2 bases and J gave up 4 bases, with 18 bases separating them. The V gene's germline CDR1 is MNHNY and CDR2 SVGAGI (reference sequence). This CDR3 spans 16 amino acids. In DNA, the CDR3 is TGTGCCAGCAGTTACCCCACCGGGGAGGCTGGTTACGAGCAGTACTTC. Protein sequence: CASSYPTGEAGYEQYF.

The V and J genes are TRBV2 and TRBJ2-1; 15 bases are shared with TRBD2. CDR1 is SNHLY and CDR2 is FYNNEI in the germline V gene. Germline trimming cut 9 bases from V and 1 base from J; bases unmatched to any gene: 7. The CDR3 covers 17 residues. DNA of the CDR3: TGTGCCAGGACCGGGACTAGCGGGAGGAGATCCTACAATGAGCAGTTCTTC. Translation: CARTGTSGRRSYNEQFF.

The genes are TRBV7-9 and TRBJ2-2, with 14 bases fitting TRBD2. The V segment lost 3 bases and the J segment 4 bases; nucleotides outside the gene matches: 10. The germline V gene encodes CDR1 SEHNR and CDR2 FQNEAQ (reference sequence). This CDR3 comprises 19 residues. The CDR3 nucleotides read TGTGCCAGCAGCTTCCCGACTAGCGGGAGGGCCTCAGGCACCGGGGAGCTGTTTTTT. This codes for CASSFPTSGRASGTGELFF.